This TCR beta chain was recorded in a study of shared clonotypes between healthy human individuals. The protocol was immunoSEQ multiplex PCR, while the TCRdb copy is restricted to in-frame clones and leaves out a portion. The sample carries hundreds of thousands of clones, roughly 72% recorded once. The CDR3 totals 17 residues. CDR1 LGHNA and CDR2 YNFKEQ come from the germline V gene. V lost 1 base and J lost 1, with 17 bases in between. The rearrangement joins TRBV4-2 to TRBJ2-7, with D tentatively TRBD1 (5 bases). This TCR was sampled from a woman aged 40-49 years in good health. Some clones in this sample may be carry-over from other donors' samples. The sequencing sample was made of PBMCs. The CDR3 DNA sequence: TGTGCCAGCAGCCAAGTGAGATCATTGGACACTTCCTACGAGCAGTACTTC. Protein product: CASSQVRSLDTSYEQYF.